This section outlines one T cell receptor beta chain sequence together with its context. Germline V gene sequence: CDR1 SGHAT, CDR2 FQDESV (reference sequence). Trimming stripped 4 bases from V and 4 bases from J, with 16 bases between. The CDR3 contains 16 residues. Repertoires were generated with immunoSEQ multiplex PCR, while TCRdb's copy carries only in-frame clones and drops some. Here the sample spans 150,000 or so clones, about four fifths being singletons. The data belong to a study of blood T cell repertoires in COVID-19. This sequence joins TRBV11-1 and TRBJ2-2; D possibly corresponds to TRBD1 (6 bases). The TCR sequence derives from a woman between 55 and 75 years old with acute or convalescent COVID-19. Specimen: peripheral blood. The CDR3 protein is CASSYPGQTVTGELFF. In nucleotides, the CDR3 is TGTGCCAGCAGCTATCCGGGACAAACAGTCACCGGGGAGCTGTTTTTT.